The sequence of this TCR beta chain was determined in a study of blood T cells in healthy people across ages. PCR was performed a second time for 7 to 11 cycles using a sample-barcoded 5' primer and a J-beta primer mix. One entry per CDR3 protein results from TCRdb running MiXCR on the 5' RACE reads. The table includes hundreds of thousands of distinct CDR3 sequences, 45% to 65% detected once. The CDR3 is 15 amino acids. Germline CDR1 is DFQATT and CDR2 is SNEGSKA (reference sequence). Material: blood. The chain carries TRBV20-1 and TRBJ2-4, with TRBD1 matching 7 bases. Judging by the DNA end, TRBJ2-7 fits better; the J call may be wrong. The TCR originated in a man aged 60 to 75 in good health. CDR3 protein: CSARAPDRSDYEQYF. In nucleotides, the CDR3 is TGCAGTGCTAGAGCCCCGGACAGGTCGGATTACGAGCAGTACTTC.